This entry lists 8 T cell receptor beta chains sequenced from one sample in a study of OX40 agonist ivuxolimab in advanced cancers. Repertoires were generated with immunoSEQ multiplex PCR, while TCRdb's copy carries only in-frame clones and drops some. The table lists tens of thousands of clones, about nine tenths of them singletons. The specimen was CD4+ or CD8+ T cells sorted from blood, collected in a trial of the OX40 agonist ivuxolimab. These receptors came from an adult with an advanced solid tumor such as melanoma, head and neck, liver or kidney cancer.

The V and J genes are TRBV11-3 and TRBJ2-1, with 7 bases identical to TRBD2. V lost 4 bases, J lost 6 bases, and 6 bases stayed unmatched. The CDR3 length is 14 residues. CDR1 is SGHNT, CDR2 YENEEA, per germline. CDR3 nucleotide sequence: TGTGCCAGCAGCTCGAGGGGAGGGACCAATGAGCAGTTCTTC. Residues: CASSSRGGTNEQFF. Using reference TRBV11-3 and TRBJ2-1 for the parts outside the CDR3, the full variable domain is EAGVVQSPRYKIIEKKQPVAFWCNPISGHNTLYWYLQNLGQGPELLIRYENEEAVDDSQLPKDRFSAERLKGVDSTLKIQPAELGDSAVYLCASSSRGGTNEQFFGPGTRLTVL.

This clone was counted a single time. V gene TRBV30 combines with J gene TRBJ2-3; D not resolved. V was cut by 4 bases and J by 1 base, with 6 bases left in between. From germline, CDR1 is GTSNPN and CDR2 SVGIG (reference sequence). This CDR3 comprises 12 residues. The DNA for the CDR3 is TGTGCCTGGATACCGCGCACAGATACGCAGTATTTT. Its protein product is CAWIPRTDTQYF. Supplemented by reference TRBV30 and TRBJ2-3, the full variable domain reads SQTIHQWPATLVQPVGSPLSLECTVEGTSNPNLYWYRQAAGRGLQLLFYSVGIGQISSEVPQNLSASRPQDRQFILSSKKLLLSDSGFYLCAWIPRTDTQYFGPGTRLTVL.

This chain joins TRBV28 and TRBJ1-2, with D perhaps TRBD1 (5 bases). The CDR3 spans 14 residues. V lost 4 bases and J 0 bases, leaving 9 bases between the germline ends. From germline, CDR1 is MDHEN and CDR2 SYDVKM. CDR3 protein: CASSWGGANYGYTF. DNA for the CDR3: TGTGCCAGCAGTTGGGGCGGAGCTAACTATGGCTACACCTTC.

The chain recombines TRBV18 with TRBJ2-3; 7 positions agree with TRBD1. In germline, CDR1 is KGHSH, CDR2 LQKENI. V trimming: 5 bases; J trimming: 6 bases; junction bases outside the gene matches: 5. This CDR3 contains 13 residues. The CDR3, as DNA: TGTGCCAGCTCAGTACAGGGGCGGGATACGCAGTATTTT. Its protein is CASSVQGRDTQYF.

The chain combines TRBV15 with TRBJ1-1; weak D call: TRBD1 (5 bases). The CDR3 runs to 13 residues. CDR1 is LNHNV, CDR2 YYDKDF, per germline (reference sequence). V lost 0 bases and J 8 bases, leaving 10 bases between the germline ends. CDR3 sequence: CATSRDYGAEAFF. The CDR3 DNA is TGTGCCACCAGCAGAGATTACGGGGCCGAAGCTTTCTTT. Full variable domain (missing parts from reference TRBV15 and TRBJ1-1): DAMVIQNPRYQVTQFGKPVTLSCSQTLNHNVMYWYQQKSSQAPKLLFHYYDKDFNNEADTPDNFQSRRPNTSFCFLDIRSPGLGDTAMYLCATSRDYGAEAFFGQGTRLTVV.

The V call is TRBV11-3, the J call TRBJ2-7; no clear D. V dropped 3 bases and J dropped 5 bases, with 5 bases sitting between them. The germline V gene encodes CDR1 SGHNT and CDR2 YENEEA. CDR3 length: 11 amino acids. In DNA, the CDR3 is TGTGCCAGCAGCTTGGGAAACGAGCAGTACTTC. Protein: CASSLGNEQYF.

This chain links TRBV7-9 with TRBJ2-7; 12 positions agree with TRBD1. The CDR3 runs 15 residues. Trimming cost V 6 bases and J 7 bases; bases outside gene matches: 10. CDR1 and CDR2 (germline): SEHNR, FQNEAQ (reference sequence). The CDR3 DNA is TGTGCCAGCAGTTTCCGGGACAGGGGGCTTGGGGAGCAGTACTTC. The encoded protein is CASSFRDRGLGEQYF.

This chain connects TRBV6-6 to TRBJ1-2; 8 bases map to TRBD1. From germline, CDR1 is MNHNY and CDR2 SVGAGI (reference sequence). The V gene end was trimmed by 4 bases and the J gene end by 8 bases; junction bases not matched to a gene: 6. CDR3 length: 13 residues. CDR3 amino acids: CASSSDRENGYTF. The CDR3, as DNA: TGTGCCAGCAGTTCGGACAGGGAGAACGGCTACACCTTC.